This T cell receptor beta chain was sequenced in a study of HIV-infected patients and healthy controls. Findings of the study overall: HLA types of the donors remained undetermined.

In this sample, this clonotype is medium-sized. Its antigen is as yet unknown. No cell fractionation was done, so the repertoire covers all unsorted peripheral blood T cells. cDNA was made from approximately 500 ng RNA using alpha and beta constant primers. Using multiplexing indices, alpha and beta chain libraries were generated apart by chain-specific third strand synthesis. TCRdb re-derived calls from the 5' RACE reads in MiXCR, one entry per CDR3 protein. Of more than 15,000 distinct CDR3 sequences in the sample, about 5% were seen once. V lost 0 bases to trimming and J lost 0 bases, with 3 bases between them. The germline V gene encodes CDR1 SGHRS and CDR2 YFSETQ. CDR3 length: 13 residues.

The rearrangement joins TRBV5-1 to TRBJ1-1, with no clear D. The material sequenced was blood. This TCR came from an adult in good health. The CDR3 nucleotides read TGCGCCAGCAGCTTGGAGATGAACACTGAAGCTTTCTTT. Amino acid sequence: CASSLEMNTEAFF.